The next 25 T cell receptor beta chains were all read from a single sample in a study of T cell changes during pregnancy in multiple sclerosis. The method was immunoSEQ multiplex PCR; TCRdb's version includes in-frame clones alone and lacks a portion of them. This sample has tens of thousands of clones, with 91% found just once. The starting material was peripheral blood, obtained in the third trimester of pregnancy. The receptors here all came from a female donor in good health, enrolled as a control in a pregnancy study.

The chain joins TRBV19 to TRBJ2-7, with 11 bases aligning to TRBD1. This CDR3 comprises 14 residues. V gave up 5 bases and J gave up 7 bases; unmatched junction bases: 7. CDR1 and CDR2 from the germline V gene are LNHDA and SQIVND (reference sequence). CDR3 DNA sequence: TGTGCCAGTAGTTCGACCGGGACAGGGGGAGAGCAGTACTTC. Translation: CASSSTGTGGEQYF.

CDR3 sequence: CAWTSGGPGHNQPQHF. DNA of the CDR3: TGTGCCTGGACCTCGGGGGGGCCAGGGCACAATCAGCCCCAGCATTTT. J is TRBJ1-5 and V is TRBV30; weak D call: TRBD1 (6 bases). The ends were cut back, 4 bases at V and 3 bases at J, with 19 bases in the middle. Germline V gene lookup returns CDR1 GTSNPN and CDR2 SVGIG (reference sequence). The CDR3 runs 16 residues.

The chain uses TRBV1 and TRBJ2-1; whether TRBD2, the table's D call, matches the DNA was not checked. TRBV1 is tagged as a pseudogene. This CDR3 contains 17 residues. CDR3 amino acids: CTSSQEATSGGSGEQFF. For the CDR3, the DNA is TGCACCAGCAGCCAAGAGGCTACTAGCGGGGGCTCGGGGGAGCAGTTCTTC.

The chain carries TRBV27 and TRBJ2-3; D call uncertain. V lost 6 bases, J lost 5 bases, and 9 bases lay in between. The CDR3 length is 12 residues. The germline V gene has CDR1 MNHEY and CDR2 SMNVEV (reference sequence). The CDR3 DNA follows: TGTGCCAGCAGGCCTCGAGGAGATACGCAGTATTTT. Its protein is CASRPRGDTQYF.

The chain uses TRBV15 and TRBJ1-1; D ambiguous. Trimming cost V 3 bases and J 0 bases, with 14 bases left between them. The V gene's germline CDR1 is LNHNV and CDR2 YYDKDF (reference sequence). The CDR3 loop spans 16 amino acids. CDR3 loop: CATSRGSFSMNTEAFF. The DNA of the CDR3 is TGTGCCACCAGCAGGGGGAGTTTCTCGATGAACACTGAAGCTTTCTTT. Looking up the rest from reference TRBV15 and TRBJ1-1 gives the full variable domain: DAMVIQNPRYQVTQFGKPVTLSCSQTLNHNVMYWYQQKSSQAPKLLFHYYDKDFNNEADTPDNFQSRRPNTSFCFLDIRSPGLGDTAMYLCATSRGSFSMNTEAFFGQGTRLTVV.

The CDR3 spells CASSHLITGGRNGGYTF. The CDR3 DNA reads TGTGCCAGCAGCCATTTAATTACGGGGGGCAGGAATGGTGGCTACACCTTC. This rearrangement joins TRBV11-2 to TRBJ1-2, with a tentative D call TRBD1 (6 bases). CDR3 size: 17 residues. V lost 5 bases and J lost 7, with 26 bases in between. Germline-derived CDR1 and CDR2 are SGHAT and FQNNGV. The full variable domain, in which reference TRBV11-2 and TRBJ1-2 provide the parts outside the CDR3, is EAGVAQSPRYKIIEKRQSVAFWCNPISGHATLYWYQQILGQGPKLLIQFQNNGVVDDSQLPKDRFSAERLKGVDSTLKIQPAKLEDSAVYLCASSHLITGGRNGGYTFGSGTRLTVV.

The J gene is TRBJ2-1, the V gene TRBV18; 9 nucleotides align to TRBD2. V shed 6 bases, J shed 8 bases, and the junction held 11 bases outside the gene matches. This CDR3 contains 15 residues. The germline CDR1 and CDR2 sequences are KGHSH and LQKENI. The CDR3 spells CASSPTGGGAYEQFF. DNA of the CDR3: TGTGCCAGCTCCCCTACTGGCGGGGGGGCCTATGAGCAGTTCTTC. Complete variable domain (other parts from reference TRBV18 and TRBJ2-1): NAGVMQNPRHLVRRRGQEARLRCSPMKGHSHVYWYRQLPEEGLKFMVYLQKENIIDESGMPKERFSAEFPKEGPSILRIQQVVRGDSAAYFCASSPTGGGAYEQFFGPGTRLTVL.

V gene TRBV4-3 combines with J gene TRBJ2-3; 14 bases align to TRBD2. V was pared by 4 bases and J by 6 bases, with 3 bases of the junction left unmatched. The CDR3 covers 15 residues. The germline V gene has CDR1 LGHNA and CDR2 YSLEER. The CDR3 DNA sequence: TGCGCCAGCAGCCTCGGACTAGCGGGAGGTGATACGCAGTATTTT. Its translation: CASSLGLAGGDTQYF.

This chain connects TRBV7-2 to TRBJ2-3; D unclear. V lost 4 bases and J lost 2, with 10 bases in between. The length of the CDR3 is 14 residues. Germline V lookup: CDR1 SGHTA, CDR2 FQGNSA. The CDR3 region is CASSSYSVTDTQYF. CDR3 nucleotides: TGTGCCAGCAGCTCATATTCGGTCACAGATACGCAGTATTTT.

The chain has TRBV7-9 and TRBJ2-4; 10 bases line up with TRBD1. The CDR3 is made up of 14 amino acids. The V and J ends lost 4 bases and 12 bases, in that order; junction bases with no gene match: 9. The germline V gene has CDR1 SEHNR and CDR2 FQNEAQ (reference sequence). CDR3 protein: CASSSGTGVEAQYF. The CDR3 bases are TGTGCCAGCAGCTCCGGGACAGGGGTGGAAGCTCAGTACTTC.

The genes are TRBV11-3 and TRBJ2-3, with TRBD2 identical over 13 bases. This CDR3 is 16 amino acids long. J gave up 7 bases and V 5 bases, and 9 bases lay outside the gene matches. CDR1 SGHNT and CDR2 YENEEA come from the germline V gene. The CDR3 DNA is TGTGCCAGCAGCCCTGGGACTAGCGGGGCTCGACATACGCAGTATTTT. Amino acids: CASSPGTSGARHTQYF.

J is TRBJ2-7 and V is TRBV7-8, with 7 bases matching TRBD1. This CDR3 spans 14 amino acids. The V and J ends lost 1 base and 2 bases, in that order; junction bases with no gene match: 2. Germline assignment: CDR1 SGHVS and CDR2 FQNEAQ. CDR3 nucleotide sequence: TGTGCCAGCAGCTTAGTTCAGGGGGCCTACGAGCAGTACTTC. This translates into CASSLVQGAYEQYF.

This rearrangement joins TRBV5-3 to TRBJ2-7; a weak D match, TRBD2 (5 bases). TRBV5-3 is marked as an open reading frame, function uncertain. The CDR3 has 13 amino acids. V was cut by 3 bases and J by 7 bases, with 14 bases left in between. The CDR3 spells CARSSGSRREQYF. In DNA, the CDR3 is TGTGCCAGAAGCTCTGGTTCGCGGAGGGAGCAGTACTTC.

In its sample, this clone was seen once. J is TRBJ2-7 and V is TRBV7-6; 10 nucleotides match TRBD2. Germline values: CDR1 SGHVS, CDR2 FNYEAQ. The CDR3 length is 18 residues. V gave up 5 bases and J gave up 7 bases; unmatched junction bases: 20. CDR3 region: CASSASRNRLAGAEEQYF. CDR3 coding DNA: TGTGCCAGCAGCGCCTCTCGAAACCGGCTAGCGGGAGCGGAGGAGCAGTACTTC.

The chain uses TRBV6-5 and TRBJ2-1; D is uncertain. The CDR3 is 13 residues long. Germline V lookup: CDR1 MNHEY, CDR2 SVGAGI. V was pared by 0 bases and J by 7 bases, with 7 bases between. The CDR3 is CASSYSNLNEQFF. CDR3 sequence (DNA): TGTGCCAGCAGTTACTCGAACTTGAATGAGCAGTTCTTC.

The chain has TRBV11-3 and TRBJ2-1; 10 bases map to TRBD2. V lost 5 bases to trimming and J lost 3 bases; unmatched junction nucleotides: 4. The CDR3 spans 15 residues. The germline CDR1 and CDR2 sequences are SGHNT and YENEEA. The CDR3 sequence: CASSRTSGDYNEQFF. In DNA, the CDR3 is TGTGCCAGCAGCCGGACTAGCGGAGACTACAATGAGCAGTTCTTC.

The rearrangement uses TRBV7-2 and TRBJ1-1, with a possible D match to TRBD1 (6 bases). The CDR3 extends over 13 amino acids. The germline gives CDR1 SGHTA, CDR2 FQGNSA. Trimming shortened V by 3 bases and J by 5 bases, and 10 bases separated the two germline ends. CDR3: CASSFDRRTEAFF. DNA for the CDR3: TGTGCCAGCAGCTTCGACAGGAGAACTGAAGCTTTCTTT.

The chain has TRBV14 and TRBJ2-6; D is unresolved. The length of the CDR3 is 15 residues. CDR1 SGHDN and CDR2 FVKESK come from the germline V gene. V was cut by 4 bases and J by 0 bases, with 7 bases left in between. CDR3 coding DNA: TGTGCCAGCAGCCTGTGGAGCTCTGGGGCCAACGTCCTGACTTTC. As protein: CASSLWSSGANVLTF.

DNA of the CDR3: TGTGCCAGCAGCTTAGTCTTTCAGGGGGAGGAAGGATTTAACAAGGTCCAGCATTTT. Translation: CASSLVFQGEEGFNKVQHF. V gene TRBV7-6 combines with J gene TRBJ1-5, with 7 bases that match TRBD1. The CDR3 contains 19 residues. The germline V gene encodes CDR1 SGHVS and CDR2 FNYEAQ. V was clipped by 1 base and J by 12 bases; unmatched bases: 24.

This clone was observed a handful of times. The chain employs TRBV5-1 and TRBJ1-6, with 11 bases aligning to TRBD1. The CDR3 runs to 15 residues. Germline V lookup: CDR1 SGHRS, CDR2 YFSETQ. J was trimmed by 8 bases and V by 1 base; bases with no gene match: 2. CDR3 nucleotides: TGCGCCAGCAGCTTGTTGGGACAGGGGGATTCACCCCTCCACTTT. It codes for CASSLLGQGDSPLHF.

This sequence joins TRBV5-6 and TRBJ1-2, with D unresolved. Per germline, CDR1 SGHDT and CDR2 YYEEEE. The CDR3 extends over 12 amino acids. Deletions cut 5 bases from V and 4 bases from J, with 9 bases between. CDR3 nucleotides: TGTGCCAGCAGGTCACACAGCTATGGCTACACCTTC. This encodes CASRSHSYGYTF.

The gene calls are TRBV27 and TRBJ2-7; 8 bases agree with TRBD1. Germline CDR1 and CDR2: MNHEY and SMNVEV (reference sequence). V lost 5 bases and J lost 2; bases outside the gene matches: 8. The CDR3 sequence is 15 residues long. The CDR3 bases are TGTGCCAGCAGTCCCCGACAGGGGCGACCCTACGAGCAGTACTTC. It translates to CASSPRQGRPYEQYF.

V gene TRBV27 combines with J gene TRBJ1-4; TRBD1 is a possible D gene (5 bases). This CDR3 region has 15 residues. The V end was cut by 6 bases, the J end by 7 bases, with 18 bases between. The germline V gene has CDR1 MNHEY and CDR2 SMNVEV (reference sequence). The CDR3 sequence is CASREAGQGGEKLFF. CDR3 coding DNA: TGTGCCAGCAGGGAGGCGGGGCAGGGTGGTGAAAAACTGTTTTTT.

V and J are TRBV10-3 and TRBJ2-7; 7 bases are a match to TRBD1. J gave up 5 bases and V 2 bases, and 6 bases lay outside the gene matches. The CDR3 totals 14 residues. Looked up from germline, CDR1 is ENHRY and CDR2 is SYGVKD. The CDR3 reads CAISELTGAHEQYF. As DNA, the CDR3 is TGTGCCATCAGTGAGCTTACAGGGGCCCACGAGCAGTACTTC.

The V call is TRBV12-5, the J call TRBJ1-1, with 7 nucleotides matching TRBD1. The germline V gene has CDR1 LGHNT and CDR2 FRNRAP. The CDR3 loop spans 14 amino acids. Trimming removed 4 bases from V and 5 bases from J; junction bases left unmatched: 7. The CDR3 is CASGSGQVMTEAFF. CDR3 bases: TGTGCTAGTGGTTCAGGACAGGTCATGACTGAAGCTTTCTTT.